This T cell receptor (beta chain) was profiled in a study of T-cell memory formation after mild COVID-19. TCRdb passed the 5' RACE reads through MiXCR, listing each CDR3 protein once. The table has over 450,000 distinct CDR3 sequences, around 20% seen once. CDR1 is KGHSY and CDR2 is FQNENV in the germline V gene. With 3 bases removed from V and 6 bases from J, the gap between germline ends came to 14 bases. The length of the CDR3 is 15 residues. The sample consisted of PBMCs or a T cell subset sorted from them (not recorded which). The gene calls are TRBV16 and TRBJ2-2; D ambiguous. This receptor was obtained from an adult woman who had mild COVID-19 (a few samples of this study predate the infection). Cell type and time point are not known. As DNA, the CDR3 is TGTGCCAGCAGCCATTATAGGTCAGGCGCCGGGGAGCTGTTTTTT. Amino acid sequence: CASSHYRSGAGELFF. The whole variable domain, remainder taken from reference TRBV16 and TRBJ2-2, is GEEVAQTPKHLVRGEGQKAKLYCAPIKGHSYVFWYQQVLKNEFKFLISFQNENVFDETGMPKERFSAKCLPNSPCSLEIQATKLEDSAVYFCASSHYRSGAGELFFGEGSRLTVL.